The clone carrying this TCR beta chain was detected only a few times. The target antigen is unknown. These data are taken from a study of CD8+CD57+ T cells in acquired aplastic anemia. General study findings and limits: The same twenty-nine CD8+ CDR3 sequences occurred in patients and in controls.

Patients picked for sequencing had shown CD8+CD57+ cell expansion detected by flow cytometry. Each patient carried a diagnosis of severe acquired aplastic anemia. TCR beta VDJ combinations and CDR3 sequences were profiled from genomic DNA. Via MiXCR, TCRdb re-called the reads, giving one row per CDR3 protein. The sample records 100,000 to 150,000 distinct CDR3 sequences, almost 40% being singletons. This CDR3 has 14 residues. CDR1 and CDR2 from the germline V gene are ENHRY and SYGVKD. V shed 10 bases and J shed 6 bases, with 19 bases lying between them. This TCR derives from a human donor with aplastic anemia. V is TRBV10-3 and J is TRBJ2-1; D perhaps matches TRBD1 (6 bases). Sample: sorted CD4+, CD8+, or CD8+CD57+ T cells (not recorded which) from PBMCs. The CDR3 loop reads CASTLVRGFNEQFF. The CDR3 coding sequence is TGTGCCAGCACGCTCGTGAGGGGGTTCAATGAGCAGTTCTTC.